This paragraph reports one T cell receptor (beta chain). Investigators reverse transcribed all isolated RNA, so they sequenced expressed TCRB transcripts. Several million reads was the average for naive, central memory and regulatory T cell samples. Method: immunoSEQ multiplex PCR; TCRdb's copy keeps in-frame clones and lacks some. The profile shows about 320,000 clones, around 15% of them singletons. The data were obtained in a study of beta chain features in type 1 diabetes. In germline, CDR1 is SGHDT, CDR2 YYEEEE. This CDR3 region has 12 residues. V was pared by 6 bases and J by 6 bases, with 10 bases between.

Material for sequencing was central memory CD4+ T cells from blood. The J gene is TRBJ2-4, the V gene TRBV5-6; possibly TRBD2 for D (6 bases). The sequence derives from a man in his thirties or forties in good health. The CDR3 is CASTGGANIQYF. The DNA of the CDR3 is TGTGCCAGCACCGGAGGGGCAAACATTCAGTACTTC.